This TCR beta chain was found in a study of STAT5B mutations in CD4+ large granular lymphocyte leukemia. In this sample, this clone turned up once. Relative to the germline gene, one junction end is altered; a read error may explain this. The table came from immunoSEQ multiplex PCR; TCRdb's copy has only in-frame clones and leaves some out. Of under 35,000 clones detected, roughly 80% appear once; the ten largest clones hold approximately 0.29%. CDR3 length: 15 residues. The germline V gene encodes CDR1 SSHAT and CDR2 FNYEAQ (reference sequence). Sequencing was done on a sample of CD4+ T cells from blood buffy coats. The sequence was obtained from a human donor in good health. This rearrangement joins TRBV7-7 to TRBJ2-2; 8 bases map to TRBD2. The DNA for the CDR3 is TGTGCTAGCAGCCCCTATGGGACTAGGACCGGGGAGCTGTTTTTT. Its translation: CASSPYGTRTGELFF.